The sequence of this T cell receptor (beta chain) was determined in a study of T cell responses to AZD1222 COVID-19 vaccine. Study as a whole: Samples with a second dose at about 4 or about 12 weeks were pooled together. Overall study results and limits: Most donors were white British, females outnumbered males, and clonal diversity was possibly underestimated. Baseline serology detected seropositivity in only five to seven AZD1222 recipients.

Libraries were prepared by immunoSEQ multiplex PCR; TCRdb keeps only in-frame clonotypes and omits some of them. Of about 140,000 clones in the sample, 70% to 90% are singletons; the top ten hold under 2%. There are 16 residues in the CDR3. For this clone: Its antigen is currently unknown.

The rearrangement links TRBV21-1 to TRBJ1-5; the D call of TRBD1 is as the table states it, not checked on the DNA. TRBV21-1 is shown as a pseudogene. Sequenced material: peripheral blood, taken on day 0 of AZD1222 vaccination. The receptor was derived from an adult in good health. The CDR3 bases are TGTGCCAGCACCTCGGTCGAGGGACAGATAAATCAGCCCCAGCATTTT. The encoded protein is CASTSVEGQINQPQHF.